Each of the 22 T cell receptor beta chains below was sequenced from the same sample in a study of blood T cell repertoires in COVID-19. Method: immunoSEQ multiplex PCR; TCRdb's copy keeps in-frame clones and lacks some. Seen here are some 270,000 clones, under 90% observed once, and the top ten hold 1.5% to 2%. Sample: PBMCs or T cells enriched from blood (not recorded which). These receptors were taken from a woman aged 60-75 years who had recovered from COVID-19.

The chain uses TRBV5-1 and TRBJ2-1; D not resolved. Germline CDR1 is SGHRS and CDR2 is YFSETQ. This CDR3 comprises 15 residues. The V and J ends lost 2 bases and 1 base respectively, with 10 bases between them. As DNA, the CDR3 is TGCGCCAGCAGCTTAAGAGGCGATTCCTACAATGAGCAGTTCTTC. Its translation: CASSLRGDSYNEQFF.

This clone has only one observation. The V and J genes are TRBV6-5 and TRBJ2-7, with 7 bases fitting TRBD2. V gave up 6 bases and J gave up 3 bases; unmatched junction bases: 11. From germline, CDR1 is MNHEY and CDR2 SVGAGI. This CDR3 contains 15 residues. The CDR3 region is CASRWEGLRSYEQYF. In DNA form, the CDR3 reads TGTGCCAGCAGGTGGGAGGGACTTCGGAGCTACGAGCAGTACTTC.

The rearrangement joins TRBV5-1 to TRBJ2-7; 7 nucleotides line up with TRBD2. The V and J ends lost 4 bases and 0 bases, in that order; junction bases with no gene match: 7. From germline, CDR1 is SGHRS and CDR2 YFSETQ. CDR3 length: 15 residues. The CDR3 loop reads CASSKLAQSSYEQYF. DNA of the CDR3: TGCGCCAGCAGCAAACTAGCGCAGAGCTCCTACGAGCAGTACTTC.

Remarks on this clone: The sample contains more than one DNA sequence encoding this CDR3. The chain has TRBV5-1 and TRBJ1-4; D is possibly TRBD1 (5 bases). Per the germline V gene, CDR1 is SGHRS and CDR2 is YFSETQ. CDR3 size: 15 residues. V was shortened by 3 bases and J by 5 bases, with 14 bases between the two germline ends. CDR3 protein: CASSSGQGGNEKLFF. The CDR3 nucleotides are TGCGCCAGCAGCTCGGGTCAGGGAGGGAATGAAAAACTGTTTTTT.

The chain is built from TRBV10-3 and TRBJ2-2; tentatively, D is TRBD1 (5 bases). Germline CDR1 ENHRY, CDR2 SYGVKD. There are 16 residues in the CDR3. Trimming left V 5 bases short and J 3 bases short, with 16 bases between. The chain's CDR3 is CAISLDSPSHTGELFF. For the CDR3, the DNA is TGTGCCATCAGTCTAGACAGCCCCTCTCACACCGGGGAGCTGTTTTTT.

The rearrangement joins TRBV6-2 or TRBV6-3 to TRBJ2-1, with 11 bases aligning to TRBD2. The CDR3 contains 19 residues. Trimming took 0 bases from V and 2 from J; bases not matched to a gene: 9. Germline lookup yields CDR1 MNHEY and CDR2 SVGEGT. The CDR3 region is CASSYSPSGGFQTYNEQFF. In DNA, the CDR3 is TGTGCCAGCAGTTACTCGCCTAGCGGGGGGTTCCAGACCTACAATGAGCAGTTCTTC.

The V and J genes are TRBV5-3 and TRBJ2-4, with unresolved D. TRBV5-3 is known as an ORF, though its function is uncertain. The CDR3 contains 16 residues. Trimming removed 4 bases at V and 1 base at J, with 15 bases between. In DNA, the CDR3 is TGTGCCAGAAGCCAAAATTCGGGTCTGGCCAAAAACATTCAGTACTTC. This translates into CARSQNSGLAKNIQYF.

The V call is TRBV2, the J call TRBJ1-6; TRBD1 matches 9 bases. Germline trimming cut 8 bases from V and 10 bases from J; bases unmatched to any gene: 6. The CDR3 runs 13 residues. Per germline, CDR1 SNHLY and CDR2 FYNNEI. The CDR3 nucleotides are TGTGCCAGCCAACCGGGACAGGGATCACCCCTCCACTTT. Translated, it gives CASQPGQGSPLHF. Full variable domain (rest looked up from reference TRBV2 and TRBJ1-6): EPEVTQTPSHQVTQMGQEVILRCVPISNHLYFYWYRQILGQKVEFLVSFYNNEISEKSEIFDDQFSVERPDGSNFTLKIRSTKLEDSAMYFCASQPGQGSPLHFGNGTRLTVT.

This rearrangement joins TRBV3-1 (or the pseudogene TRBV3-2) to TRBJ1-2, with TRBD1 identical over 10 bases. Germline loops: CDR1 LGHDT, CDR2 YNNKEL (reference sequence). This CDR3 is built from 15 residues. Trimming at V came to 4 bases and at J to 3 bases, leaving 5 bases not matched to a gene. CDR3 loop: CASSLLTGGDYGYTF. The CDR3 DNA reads TGTGCCAGCAGCCTACTGACAGGGGGCGACTATGGCTACACCTTC.

CDR3 sequence: CASSSWGGGKSSYNEQFF. The CDR3 DNA reads as TGTGCCAGCAGTTCATGGGGCGGGGGGAAGTCGTCCTACAATGAGCAGTTCTTC. This sequence joins TRBV2 and TRBJ2-1; 8 bases align to TRBD2. Germline CDR1 SNHLY, CDR2 FYNNEI. Unmatched junction bases numbered 13, after V lost 5 bases and J lost 1 base. The CDR3 covers 18 residues.

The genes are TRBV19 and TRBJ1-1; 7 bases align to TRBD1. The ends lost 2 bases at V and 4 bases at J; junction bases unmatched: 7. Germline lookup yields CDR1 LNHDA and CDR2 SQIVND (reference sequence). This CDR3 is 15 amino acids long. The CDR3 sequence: CASSITPGGRTEAFF. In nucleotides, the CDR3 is TGTGCCAGTAGTATAACCCCAGGGGGTCGCACTGAAGCTTTCTTT.

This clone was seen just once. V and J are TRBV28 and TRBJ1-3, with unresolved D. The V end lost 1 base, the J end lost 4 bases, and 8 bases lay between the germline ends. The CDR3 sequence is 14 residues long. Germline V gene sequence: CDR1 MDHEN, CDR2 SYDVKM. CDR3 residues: CASSLLTEGNTIYF. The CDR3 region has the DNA TGTGCCAGCAGTTTATTGACTGAAGGAAACACCATATATTTT.

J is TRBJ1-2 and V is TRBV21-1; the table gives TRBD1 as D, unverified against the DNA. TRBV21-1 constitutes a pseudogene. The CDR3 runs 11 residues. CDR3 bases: TGTGCCAGCAGCAACTTCAGACAGTCCACCTTC. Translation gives CASSNFRQSTF.

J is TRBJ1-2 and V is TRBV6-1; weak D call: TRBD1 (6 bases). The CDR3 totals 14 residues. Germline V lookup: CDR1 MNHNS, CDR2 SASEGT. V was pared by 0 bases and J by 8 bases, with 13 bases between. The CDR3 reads CASSEATGPGGYTF. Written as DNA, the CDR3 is TGTGCCAGCAGTGAAGCGACAGGCCCGGGGGGCTACACCTTC.

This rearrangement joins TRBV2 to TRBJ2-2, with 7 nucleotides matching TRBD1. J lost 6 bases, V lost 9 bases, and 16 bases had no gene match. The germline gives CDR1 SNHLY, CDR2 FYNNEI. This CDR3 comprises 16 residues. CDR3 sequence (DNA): TGTGCCAGTTATAGGGGGCGACAGGGTAAATCCGGGGAGCTGTTTTTT. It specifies CASYRGRQGKSGELFF.

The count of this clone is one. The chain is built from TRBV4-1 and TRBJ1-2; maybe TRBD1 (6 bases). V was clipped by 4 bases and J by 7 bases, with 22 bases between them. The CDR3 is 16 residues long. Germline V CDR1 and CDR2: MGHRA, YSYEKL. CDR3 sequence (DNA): TGCGCCAGCAGCCTATTGGACCGAACAGGGTTCGGTGGCTACACCTTC. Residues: CASSLLDRTGFGGYTF.

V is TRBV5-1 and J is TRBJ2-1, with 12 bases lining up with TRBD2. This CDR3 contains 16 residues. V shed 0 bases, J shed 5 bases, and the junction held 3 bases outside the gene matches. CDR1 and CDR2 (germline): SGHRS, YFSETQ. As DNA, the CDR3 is TGCGCCAGCAGCTTGGCACTAGCGGGGGGAAACAATGAGCAGTTCTTC. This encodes CASSLALAGGNNEQFF. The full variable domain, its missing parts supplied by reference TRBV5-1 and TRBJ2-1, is KAGVTQTPRYLIKTRGQQVTLSCSPISGHRSVSWYQQTPGQGLQFLFEYFSETQRNKGNFPGRFSGRQFSNSRSEMNVSTLELGDSALYLCASSLALAGGNNEQFFGPGTRLTVL.

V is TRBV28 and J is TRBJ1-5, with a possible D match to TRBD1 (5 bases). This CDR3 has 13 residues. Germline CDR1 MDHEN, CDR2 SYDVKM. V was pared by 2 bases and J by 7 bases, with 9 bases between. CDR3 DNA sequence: TGTGCCAGCAGTTTACCAGGGCCCCAGCCCCAGCATTTT. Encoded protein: CASSLPGPQPQHF.

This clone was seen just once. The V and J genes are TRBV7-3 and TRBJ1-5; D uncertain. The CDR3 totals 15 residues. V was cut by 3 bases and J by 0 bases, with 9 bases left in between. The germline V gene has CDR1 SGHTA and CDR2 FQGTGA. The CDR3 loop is CASSFGVRSNQPQHF. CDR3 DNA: TGTGCCAGCAGCTTCGGGGTCCGTAGCAATCAGCCCCAGCATTTT. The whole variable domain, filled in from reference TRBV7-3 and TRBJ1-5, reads GAGVSQTPSNKVTEKGKYVELRCDPISGHTALYWYRQSLGQGPEFLIYFQGTGAADDSGLPNDRFFAVRPEGSVSTLKIQRTERGDSAVYLCASSFGVRSNQPQHFGDGTRLSIL.

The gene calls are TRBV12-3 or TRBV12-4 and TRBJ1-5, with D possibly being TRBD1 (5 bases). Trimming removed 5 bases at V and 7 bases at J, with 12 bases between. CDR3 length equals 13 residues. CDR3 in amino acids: CASSTRDLQPQHF. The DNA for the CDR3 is TGTGCCAGCAGTACCAGGGATTTGCAGCCCCAGCATTTT.

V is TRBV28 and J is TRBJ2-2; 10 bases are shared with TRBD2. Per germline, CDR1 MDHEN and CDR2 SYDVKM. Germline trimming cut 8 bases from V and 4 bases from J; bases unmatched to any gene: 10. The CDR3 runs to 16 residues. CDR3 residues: CASGAGGLVATGELFF. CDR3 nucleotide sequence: TGTGCCAGCGGAGCGGGAGGGCTCGTGGCCACCGGGGAGCTGTTTTTT.

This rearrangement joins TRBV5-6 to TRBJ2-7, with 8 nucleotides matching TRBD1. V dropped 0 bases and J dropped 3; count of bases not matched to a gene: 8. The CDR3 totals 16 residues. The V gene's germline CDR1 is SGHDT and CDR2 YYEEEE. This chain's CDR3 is CASSLAGTGDLYEQYF. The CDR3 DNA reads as TGTGCCAGCAGCTTGGCCGGGACAGGAGACCTCTACGAGCAGTACTTC.